This entry describes one T cell receptor beta chain. This record comes from a study of control samples from healthy donors and cancer patients. TCRdb's table, derived via immunoSEQ multiplex PCR, lists solely in-frame clones and lacks some. The data contain approximately 100,000 clones, 70% to 90% of them singletons. The CDR3 loop spans 13 amino acids. Germline loops: CDR1 SEHNR, CDR2 FQNEAQ (reference sequence). Trimming left V 4 bases short and J 2 bases short, with 8 bases between. The sequence derives from a man aged 25-45 years in good health. This chain uses TRBV7-9 with TRBJ1-1; D ambiguous. Sequencing was performed on blood. This CDR3 is CASSWRANTEAFF. The CDR3, as DNA: TGTGCCAGCAGCTGGAGGGCAAACACTGAAGCTTTCTTT.